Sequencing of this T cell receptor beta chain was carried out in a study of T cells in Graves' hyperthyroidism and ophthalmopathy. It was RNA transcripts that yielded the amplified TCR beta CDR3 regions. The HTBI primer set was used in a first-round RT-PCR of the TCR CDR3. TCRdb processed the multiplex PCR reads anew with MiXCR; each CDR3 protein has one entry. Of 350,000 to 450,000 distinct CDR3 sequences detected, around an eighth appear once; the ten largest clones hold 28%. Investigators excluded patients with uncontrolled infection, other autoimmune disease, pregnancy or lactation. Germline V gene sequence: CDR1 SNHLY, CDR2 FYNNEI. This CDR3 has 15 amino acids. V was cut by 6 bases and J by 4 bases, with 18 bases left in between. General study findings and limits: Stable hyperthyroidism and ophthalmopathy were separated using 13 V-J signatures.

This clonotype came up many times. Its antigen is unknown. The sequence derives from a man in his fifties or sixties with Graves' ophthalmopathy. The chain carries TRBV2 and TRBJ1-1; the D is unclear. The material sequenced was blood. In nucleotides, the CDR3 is TGTGCCAGCAGAGACACGGACTCAGGCGGCACTGAAGCTTTCTTT. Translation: CASRDTDSGGTEAFF.